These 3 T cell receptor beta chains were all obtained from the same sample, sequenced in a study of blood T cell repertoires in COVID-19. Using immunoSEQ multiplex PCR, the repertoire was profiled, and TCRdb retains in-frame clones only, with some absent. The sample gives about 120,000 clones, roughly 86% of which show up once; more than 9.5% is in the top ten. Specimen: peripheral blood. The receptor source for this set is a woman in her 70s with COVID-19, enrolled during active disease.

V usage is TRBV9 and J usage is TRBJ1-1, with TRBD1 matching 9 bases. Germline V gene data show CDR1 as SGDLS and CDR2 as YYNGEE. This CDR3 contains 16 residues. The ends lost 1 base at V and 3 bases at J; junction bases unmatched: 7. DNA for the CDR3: TGTGCCAGCAGCGTAACAGGGGGCGGGGTGTACACTGAAGCTTTCTTT. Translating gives CASSVTGGGVYTEAFF.

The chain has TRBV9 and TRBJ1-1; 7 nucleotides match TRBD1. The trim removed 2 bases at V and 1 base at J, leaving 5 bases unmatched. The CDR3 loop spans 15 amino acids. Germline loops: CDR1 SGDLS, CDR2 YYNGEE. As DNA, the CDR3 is TGTGCCAGCAGCGTGGGGGGACAGTCGAACACTGAAGCTTTCTTT. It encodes CASSVGGQSNTEAFF.

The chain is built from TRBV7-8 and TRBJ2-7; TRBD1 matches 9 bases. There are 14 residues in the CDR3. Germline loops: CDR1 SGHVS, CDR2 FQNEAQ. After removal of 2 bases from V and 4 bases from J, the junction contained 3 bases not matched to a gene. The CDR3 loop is CASSLQTGGYEQYF. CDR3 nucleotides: TGTGCCAGCAGCTTACAGACAGGGGGGTACGAGCAGTACTTC. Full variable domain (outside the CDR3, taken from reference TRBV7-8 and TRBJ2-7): GAGVSQSPRYKVAKRGQDVALRCDPISGHVSLFWYQQALGQGPEFLTYFQNEAQLDKSGLPSDRFFAERPEGSVSTLKIQRTQQEDSAVYLCASSLQTGGYEQYFGPGTRLTVT.